A single sample gave rise to the 28 T cell receptor beta chains below, sequenced in a study of tissue T cells after allogeneic stem cell transplantation. Produced via immunoSEQ multiplex PCR; TCRdb's table is partial and in-frame only. In the table there are about 6,300 clones, about three quarters of which are singletons. The material was tissue from the rectum, obtained at autopsy. The receptors derive from a woman aged 18-50 years with breast cancer.

This chain links TRBV7-9 with TRBJ1-1; D is ambiguous. Germline loops: CDR1 SEHNR, CDR2 FQNEAQ (reference sequence). CDR3 length equals 14 residues. V shed 2 bases and J shed 1 base, with 8 bases lying between them. CDR3 amino acids: CASSLSGTNTEAFF. The CDR3 DNA reads TGTGCCAGCAGCTTATCCGGAACGAACACTGAAGCTTTCTTT.

This chain connects TRBV6-5 to TRBJ1-1; the D gene is possibly TRBD1 (6 bases). Trimming pared 0 bases from V and 4 bases from J, leaving 9 bases between. Per the germline V gene, CDR1 is MNHEY and CDR2 is SVGAGI. The CDR3 sequence is 14 residues long. For the CDR3, the DNA is TGTGCCAGCAGTTACTCGAGGGGGGTCACTGAAGCTTTCTTT. It encodes CASSYSRGVTEAFF.

The J gene is TRBJ2-7, the V gene TRBV6-1; 12 bases map to TRBD2. This CDR3 is 19 amino acids long. CDR1 and CDR2 (germline): MNHNS, SASEGT. The V gene end was trimmed by 2 bases and the J gene end by 5 bases; junction bases not matched to a gene: 16. The CDR3 spells CASSEQGSRSSGRADEQYF. DNA for the CDR3: TGTGCCAGCAGTGAACAGGGTTCACGCTCTAGCGGGAGGGCCGACGAGCAGTACTTC.

This clone turned up a few times. The chain joins TRBV10-3 to TRBJ1-5, with TRBD1 matching over 9 bases. This CDR3 comprises 15 residues. In germline, CDR1 is ENHRY, CDR2 SYGVKD. V shed 4 bases, J shed 3 bases, and the junction held 4 bases outside the gene matches. DNA of the CDR3: TGTGCCATCAGTGGGGGACAGGGATACAATCAGCCCCAGCATTTT. This sequence encodes CAISGGQGYNQPQHF.

V is TRBV5-4 and J is TRBJ2-7; D is undetermined. Germline assignment: CDR1 SGHNT and CDR2 YYREEE (reference sequence). The CDR3 has 13 amino acids. Trimming cost V 0 bases and J 3 bases, with 7 bases left between them. Written as DNA, the CDR3 is TGTGCCAGCAGCTTGGAAGGGAACTACGAGCAGTACTTC. This encodes CASSLEGNYEQYF.

The rearrangement links TRBV7-2 to TRBJ2-2; D is undetermined. Trimming pared 6 bases from V and 3 bases from J, leaving 11 bases between. The CDR3 is made up of 14 amino acids. CDR1 and CDR2 from the germline V gene are SGHTA and FQGNSA. CDR3: CASRFSRDTGELFF. DNA of the CDR3: TGTGCCAGCAGATTCAGCCGGGACACCGGGGAGCTGTTTTTT.

DNA of the CDR3: TGTGCCAGCAGCCAAGATAGTGCGTCAGGGATAAAATCCTACGAGCAGTACTTC. This sequence encodes CASSQDSASGIKSYEQYF. The chain carries TRBV3-1 (or the pseudogene TRBV3-2) and TRBJ2-7; TRBD1 might be the D (5 bases). Between the trimmed V and J ends, which lost 0 bases and 1 base, there was a span of 19 bases. Germline CDR1 and CDR2: LGHDT and YNNKEL (reference sequence). The CDR3 length is 18 residues.

The rearrangement uses TRBV5-1 and TRBJ2-2; no reliable D call. The ends were cut back, 0 bases at V and 2 bases at J, with 8 bases in the middle. The germline gives CDR1 SGHRS, CDR2 YFSETQ. The CDR3 is made up of 15 amino acids. The CDR3 loop is CASSLEAGNTGELFF. CDR3 nucleotide sequence: TGCGCCAGCAGCTTGGAGGCAGGTAACACCGGGGAGCTGTTTTTT.

As to this clone: The same CDR3 is also encoded by other DNA sequences in this sample. The gene calls are TRBV4-3 and TRBJ2-2; D is perhaps TRBD2 (6 bases). Deletions cut 3 bases from V and 0 bases from J, with 8 bases between. The CDR3 is made up of 15 amino acids. Germline-derived CDR1 and CDR2 are LGHNA and YSLEER. The CDR3 protein is CASSQDYPNTGELFF. In DNA, the CDR3 is TGCGCCAGCAGCCAGGACTACCCGAACACCGGGGAGCTGTTTTTT.

This clone has only a few counts. V gene TRBV24-1 combines with J gene TRBJ1-2; 9 nucleotides line up with TRBD1. From germline, CDR1 is KGHDR and CDR2 SFDVKD. The CDR3 is 15 amino acids. The J segment lost 9 bases and the V segment lost 4 bases, leaving 11 bases of the junction unmatched. CDR3 loop: CATSDGDRAVQSYTF. CDR3 nucleotide sequence: TGTGCCACCAGTGACGGGGACAGGGCCGTTCAGAGCTACACCTTC.

The chain recombines TRBV3-1 (or the pseudogene TRBV3-2) with TRBJ1-1, with no clear D. V shed 0 bases and J shed 1 base, with 12 bases lying between them. This CDR3 contains 16 residues. Germline CDR1 reads LGHDT; CDR2 reads YNNKEL (reference sequence). CDR3 sequence reads: CASSQDLVIENTEAFF. The CDR3, as DNA: TGTGCCAGCAGCCAAGATTTAGTGATAGAGAACACTGAAGCTTTCTTT.

The rearrangement links TRBV5-6 to TRBJ2-7; D ambiguous. Germline CDR1 SGHDT, CDR2 YYEEEE. Trimming pared 7 bases from V and 6 bases from J, leaving 11 bases between. The CDR3 is made up of 11 amino acids. CDR3 nucleotides: TGTGCCAGCGAAAGAAATCTCGAGCAGTACTTC. Translation gives CASERNLEQYF.

This clone has a handful of counts. The chain combines TRBV2 with TRBJ1-4; D possibly corresponds to TRBD1 (5 bases). V lost 3 bases to trimming and J lost 8 bases, with 13 bases between them. Germline V CDR1 and CDR2: SNHLY, FYNNEI. CDR3 length equals 14 residues. CDR3 sequence reads: CASSDRGVGEKLFF. CDR3 nucleotides: TGTGCCAGCAGTGATCGAGGGGTAGGGGAAAAACTGTTTTTT. The full variable domain, completed using reference TRBV2 and TRBJ1-4, is EPEVTQTPSHQVTQMGQEVILRCVPISNHLYFYWYRQILGQKVEFLVSFYNNEISEKSEIFDDQFSVERPDGSNFTLKIRSTKLEDSAMYFCASSDRGVGEKLFFGSGTQLSVL.

The rearrangement uses TRBV18 and TRBJ2-5; weak D call: TRBD2 (5 bases). Germline CDR1 KGHSH, CDR2 LQKENI. The CDR3 runs 18 residues. V was cut by 1 base and J by 2 bases, with 20 bases left in between. For the CDR3, the DNA is TGTGCCAGCTCACCACGGGCGGGCACGTCCGTGGGACAAGAGACCCAGTACTTC. It specifies CASSPRAGTSVGQETQYF.

V is TRBV5-1 and J is TRBJ2-5; a weak D match, TRBD2 (5 bases). Trimming shortened V by 2 bases and J by 4 bases, and 9 bases separated the two germline ends. Germline CDR1 and CDR2: SGHRS and YFSETQ. The CDR3 runs 13 residues. CDR3 nucleotides: TGCGCCAGCAGCTTCGGGGTCGGAGAGACCCAGTACTTC. Amino acid sequence: CASSFGVGETQYF.

The chain is built from TRBV18 and TRBJ2-3; D may be TRBD1 (6 bases). Trimming left V 0 bases short and J 5 bases short, with 9 bases between. The CDR3 contains 14 residues. Germline V gives CDR1 KGHSH, CDR2 LQKENI. Here the CDR3 DNA reads TGTGCCAGCTCACCACCGCAAGGGGGAGATACGCAGTATTTT. This translates into CASSPPQGGDTQYF.

In the case of this clone: Other DNA sequences within the sample encode an identical CDR3. The rearrangement links TRBV6-5 to TRBJ2-6; D is ambiguous. The CDR3 runs to 12 residues. Germline CDR1 is MNHEY and CDR2 is SVGAGI. V lost 6 bases and J lost 4, with 4 bases in between. CDR3 region: CASRTGANVLTF. The DNA of the CDR3 is TGTGCCAGCAGGACCGGGGCCAACGTCCTGACTTTC.

This clone was counted once. The chain couples TRBV4-3 to TRBJ2-1; 14 nucleotides agree with TRBD2. Germline V gene data show CDR1 as LGHNA and CDR2 as YSLEER. The CDR3 spans 20 residues. V lost 4 bases and J lost 6; bases outside the gene matches: 17. The CDR3 DNA reads as TGCGCCAGCAGCCTACGACTAGCGGGAGGGTCTGGGACCGGGGCCAATGAGCAGTTCTTC. Translating gives CASSLRLAGGSGTGANEQFF.

J is TRBJ2-7 and V is TRBV19, with D perhaps matching TRBD1 (6 bases). CDR1 and CDR2 (germline): LNHDA, SQIVND (reference sequence). V lost 6 bases and J lost 2, with 17 bases in between. The CDR3 covers 15 residues. The CDR3 coding sequence is TGTGCCAGTAGGGCAAGGGCAGGGGACACCTACGAGCAGTACTTC. Its protein product is CASRARAGDTYEQYF.

This chain joins TRBV3-1 (or the pseudogene TRBV3-2) and TRBJ1-3; no clear D. This CDR3 comprises 14 residues. In germline, CDR1 is LGHDT, CDR2 YNNKEL (reference sequence). V lost 1 base and J 13 bases, leaving 17 bases between the germline ends. In DNA, the CDR3 is TGTGCCAGCAGCCAAGGCCGGACCTCTTCGGGGATATATTTT. Translation: CASSQGRTSSGIYF.

This chain joins TRBV7-2 and TRBJ2-3; tentative D call: TRBD2 (7 bases). There are 14 residues in the CDR3. Trimming took off 4 bases at V and 5 bases at J, with 13 bases between the two ends. CDR1 is SGHTA, CDR2 FQGNSA, per germline. In DNA, the CDR3 is TGTGCCAGCAGCTATAGGAGGGGGGGAGATACGCAGTATTTT. This codes for CASSYRRGGDTQYF. Drawing the rest from reference TRBV7-2 and TRBJ2-3, the complete variable domain is GAGVSQSPSNKVTEKGKDVELRCDPISGHTALYWYRQSLGQGLEFLIYFQGNSAPDKSGLPSDRFSAERTGGSVSTLTIQRTQQEDSAVYLCASSYRRGGDTQYFGPGTRLTVL.

The chain carries TRBV5-4 and TRBJ1-6, with 8 nucleotides matching TRBD1. Germline CDR1 is SGHNT and CDR2 is YYREEE (reference sequence). V trimming: 4 bases; J trimming: 6 bases; junction bases outside the gene matches: 3. The CDR3 extends over 14 amino acids. The DNA of the CDR3 is TGTGCCAGCAGCCGAGGACAGGGTAATTCACCCCTCCACTTT. This translates into CASSRGQGNSPLHF.

This clone is classed as medium-sized (0.01 to 0.1%). The chain joins TRBV2 to TRBJ1-1, with 8 bases fitting TRBD1. Germline assignment: CDR1 SNHLY and CDR2 FYNNEI. With V trimmed by 6 bases and J by 1 base, 7 bases remained unmatched. The CDR3 sequence is 15 residues long. CDR3 in amino acids: CASSRFGQGNTEAFF. The CDR3 DNA follows: TGTGCCAGCAGCCGATTTGGACAGGGGAACACTGAAGCTTTCTTT.

This clone appeared once. The gene calls are TRBV29-1 and TRBJ1-4, with D possibly being TRBD1 (5 bases). Germline CDR1 SQVTM, CDR2 ANQGSEA. V gave up 6 bases and J gave up 13 bases, with 21 bases separating them. This CDR3 has 13 residues. The CDR3 spells CSVPRVGDVGLFF. CDR3 sequence (DNA): TGCAGCGTCCCCAGGGTGGGCGATGTCGGACTGTTTTTT.

J is TRBJ1-5 and V is TRBV28; the D gene is possibly TRBD1 (6 bases). V shed 5 bases and J shed 7 bases, with 12 bases lying between them. Per the germline V gene, CDR1 is MDHEN and CDR2 is SYDVKM. CDR3 length equals 13 residues. The CDR3 DNA is TGTGCCAGCAGTCCCGACAGGAAGCAGCCCCAGCATTTT. Translating it yields CASSPDRKQPQHF.

The rearrangement links TRBV27 to TRBJ2-5, with 7 bases lining up with TRBD1. This CDR3 spans 16 amino acids. V shed 5 bases and J 5 bases; nucleotides not matched to a gene: 14. The germline gives CDR1 MNHEY, CDR2 SMNVEV (reference sequence). The CDR3 DNA follows: TGTGCCAGCAGTCTACAGAGAAGGGGGCCGGGGGAGACCCAGTACTTC. The encoded protein is CASSLQRRGPGETQYF.

This clone has only a few counts. This rearrangement joins TRBV30 to TRBJ1-1; 7 bases line up with TRBD1. V shed 0 bases, J shed 8 bases, and the junction held 3 bases outside the gene matches. Germline values: CDR1 GTSNPN, CDR2 SVGIG (reference sequence). The CDR3 loop spans 12 amino acids. In nucleotides, the CDR3 is TGTGCCTGGAGTGTACAGGGGCGGGAAGCTTTCTTT. Translation: CAWSVQGREAFF.

This rearrangement joins TRBV4-2 to TRBJ1-2; D ambiguous. The CDR3 runs 15 residues. Germline lookup yields CDR1 LGHNA and CDR2 YNFKEQ. Trimming removed 4 bases from V and 3 bases from J, with 15 bases in between. The DNA of the CDR3 is TGTGCCAGCAGCCCAATCGCCCGAGCGGACTATGGCTACACCTTC. Amino acid sequence: CASSPIARADYGYTF.